The 14 T cell receptor beta chains below come from one sample, sequenced in a study of regulatory T cells in long-lasting Graves disease. Building the TCR beta libraries relied on iRepertoire HTBI primers, and CDR3 regions underwent Arm-PCR. TCRdb processed the multiplex PCR reads anew with MiXCR; each CDR3 protein has one entry. The sample comprises more than 400,000 distinct CDR3 sequences, around 15% of which are singletons, and about 12% rests with the top ten. The time point is: newly diagnosed GD, antithyroid drugs for less than 3 months. PBMC-extracted RNA yielded the TCR library. Separately, the same data were catalogued under a study of T cells in Graves' hyperthyroidism and ophthalmopathy.

This specimen consisted of peripheral blood mononuclear cells (PBMCs), obtained at new diagnosis, from a patient treated with antithyroid drugs. The receptors were sampled from a man in his forties or fifties with Graves disease.

This clonotype has at least ten counts. This sequence joins TRBV11-2 and TRBJ2-7; perhaps D is TRBD1 or TRBD2 (5 bases each). Germline assignment: CDR1 SGHAT and CDR2 FQNNGV. This CDR3 contains 17 residues. Deletions cut 8 bases from V and 0 bases from J, with 23 bases between. This CDR3 reads CASVNTRDPRRSYEQYF. CDR3 coding DNA: TGTGCCAGCGTTAATACCCGGGACCCCCGGCGCTCCTACGAGCAGTACTTC.

This clonotype was seen repeatedly, ten times or more. This sequence joins TRBV12-3 or TRBV12-4 and TRBJ2-5; D ambiguous. CDR3 size: 14 residues. The ends were cut back, 0 bases at V and 0 bases at J, with 5 bases in the middle. The CDR3 coding sequence is TGTGCCAGCAGTTTAGCGCCGGACCAAGAGACCCAGTACTTC. Its translation: CASSLAPDQETQYF.

The table lists this clonotype with many counts. V gene TRBV30 combines with J gene TRBJ2-2; tentative D call: TRBD1 (6 bases). CDR3 length: 15 residues. Germline lookup yields CDR1 GTSNPN and CDR2 SVGIG (reference sequence). The V end lost 4 bases, the J end lost 5 bases, and 17 bases lay between the germline ends. The CDR3 spells CAWTYRQVDTGELFF. The CDR3 DNA reads TGTGCCTGGACTTACAGACAGGTGGATACCGGGGAGCTGTTTTTT.

V is TRBV29-1 and J is TRBJ2-2; no firm D call. Germline V gene lookup returns CDR1 SQVTM and CDR2 ANQGSEA. This CDR3 is built from 15 residues. V was clipped by 5 bases and J by 0 bases, with 13 bases between them. The CDR3 DNA follows: TGCAGCGTTCTAATTCGGGCAGCGAACACCGGGGAGCTGTTTTTT. This codes for CSVLIRAANTGELFF.

This clonotype was recorded many times. This rearrangement joins TRBV18 to TRBJ2-3; the match to TRBD1 covers 7 bases. Germline loops: CDR1 KGHSH, CDR2 LQKENI. The CDR3 contains 14 residues. The trim removed 4 bases at V and 7 bases at J, leaving 8 bases unmatched. The CDR3 region has the DNA TGTGCCAGCTCACTGGCGCAACAGGGGTATACGCAGTATTTT. It specifies CASSLAQQGYTQYF.

This clonotype has ten or more counts. The chain is built from TRBV27 and TRBJ1-5, with a tentative D call TRBD1 (6 bases). Trimming stripped 4 bases from V and 2 bases from J, with 12 bases between. The CDR3 extends over 15 amino acids. The germline V gene has CDR1 MNHEY and CDR2 SMNVEV (reference sequence). The CDR3 region is CASSSSNRGNQPQHF. CDR3 in DNA: TGTGCCAGCAGTTCATCGAACAGGGGCAATCAGCCCCAGCATTTT.

Many counts were recorded for this clonotype. The CDR3 region has the DNA TGTGCCAGCAGCCCTAGCCCGGGGATGCCGCAGCCCCAGCATTTT. It translates to CASSPSPGMPQPQHF. The chain has TRBV12-3 or TRBV12-4 and TRBJ1-5; no clear D. V lost 6 bases, J lost 7 bases, and 19 bases lay in between. This CDR3 comprises 15 residues.

The chain has TRBV29-1 and TRBJ1-1, with D hard to call. The CDR3 is 12 amino acids. Trimming removed 5 bases from V and 10 bases from J, with 17 bases in between. Germline V lookup: CDR1 SQVTM, CDR2 ANQGSEA. CDR3: CSVKLLNGGAFF. CDR3 in DNA: TGCAGCGTTAAGCTTCTCAACGGAGGAGCTTTCTTT.

CDR3 region: CASSPYSGKGQETQYF. The CDR3 coding sequence is TGTGCCAGCAGCCCGTATAGCGGGAAGGGGCAAGAGACCCAGTACTTC. This rearrangement joins TRBV7-9 to TRBJ2-5; 8 bases line up with TRBD2. The junction had 10 bases not matched to a gene; V was cut back by 5 bases and J by 2 bases. CDR1 SEHNR and CDR2 FQNEAQ come from the germline V gene (reference sequence). The CDR3 contains 16 residues. The whole variable domain, filled in from reference TRBV7-9 and TRBJ2-5, reads DTGVSQNPRHKITKRGQNVTFRCDPISEHNRLYWYRQTLGQGPEFLTYFQNEAQLEKSRLLSDRFSAERPKGSFSTLEIQRTEQGDSAMYLCASSPYSGKGQETQYFGPGTRLLVL.

CDR3: CASTTQTGGPGELFF. In nucleotides, the CDR3 is TGTGCCAGCACTACTCAGACAGGGGGGCCCGGGGAGCTGTTTTTT. The V gene is TRBV28, the J gene TRBJ2-2; 9 bases fit TRBD1. V lost 7 bases, J lost 6 bases, and 9 bases stayed unmatched. The CDR3 contains 15 residues. Germline V CDR1 and CDR2: MDHEN, SYDVKM.

This clonotype appeared many times. The chain has TRBV12-5 and TRBJ2-7; D possibly corresponds to TRBD1 (6 bases). CDR1 is LGHNT and CDR2 is FRNRAP in the germline V gene. This CDR3 has 14 residues. V was clipped by 3 bases and J by 0 bases, with 9 bases between them. The CDR3 is CASGLGQSSYEQYF. CDR3 in DNA: TGTGCTAGTGGTTTAGGACAGTCCTCCTACGAGCAGTACTTC.

This clonotype was recorded many times. V and J are TRBV12-3 or TRBV12-4 and TRBJ1-1, with 9 bases aligning to TRBD1. This CDR3 has 17 residues. Trimming cost V 3 bases and J 2 bases; bases outside gene matches: 10. The CDR3: CASSFFVPGQGNTEAFF. The DNA of the CDR3 is TGTGCCAGCAGTTTTTTCGTACCGGGACAGGGTAACACTGAAGCTTTCTTT.

This clonotype was seen only a few times. The V gene is TRBV28, the J gene TRBJ2-2, with 9 bases lining up with TRBD1. Trimming removed 7 bases from V and 0 bases from J; junction bases left unmatched: 18. Per the germline V gene, CDR1 is MDHEN and CDR2 is SYDVKM. CDR3 length: 20 amino acids. CDR3 region: CASTLGYQRQGVSNTGELFF. DNA for the CDR3: TGTGCCAGCACCTTGGGCTACCAAAGACAGGGGGTTTCGAACACCGGGGAGCTGTTTTTT.

Many counts were recorded for this clonotype. The chain uses TRBV18 and TRBJ2-1; weak D call: TRBD1 (5 bases). Per the germline V gene, CDR1 is KGHSH and CDR2 is LQKENI. This CDR3 contains 13 residues. Between the trimmed V and J ends, which lost 6 bases and 5 bases, there was a span of 11 bases. The CDR3 nucleotides read TGTGCCAGCTCGCTCACAGGAGACAATGAGCAGTTCTTC. Its protein is CASSLTGDNEQFF.